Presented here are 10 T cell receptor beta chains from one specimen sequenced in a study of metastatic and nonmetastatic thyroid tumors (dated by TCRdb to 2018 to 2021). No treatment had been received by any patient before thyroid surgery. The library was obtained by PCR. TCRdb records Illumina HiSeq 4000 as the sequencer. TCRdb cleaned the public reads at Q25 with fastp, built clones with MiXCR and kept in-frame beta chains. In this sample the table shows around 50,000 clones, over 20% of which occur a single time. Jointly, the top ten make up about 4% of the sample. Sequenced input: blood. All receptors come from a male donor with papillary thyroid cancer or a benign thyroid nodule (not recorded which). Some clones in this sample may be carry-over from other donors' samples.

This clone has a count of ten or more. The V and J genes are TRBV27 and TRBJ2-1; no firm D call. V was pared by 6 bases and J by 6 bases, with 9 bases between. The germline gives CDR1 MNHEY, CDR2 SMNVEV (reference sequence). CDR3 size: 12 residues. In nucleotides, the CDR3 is TGTGCCAGCAGAGGCAGTATCAATGAGCAGTTCTTC. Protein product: CASRGSINEQFF.

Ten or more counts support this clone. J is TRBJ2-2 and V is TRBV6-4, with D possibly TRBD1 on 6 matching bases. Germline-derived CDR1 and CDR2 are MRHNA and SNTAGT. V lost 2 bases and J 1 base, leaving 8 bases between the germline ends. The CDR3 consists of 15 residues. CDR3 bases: TGTGCCAGCAGTGACGGGACAAGGAACACCGGGGAGCTGTTTTTT. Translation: CASSDGTRNTGELFF.

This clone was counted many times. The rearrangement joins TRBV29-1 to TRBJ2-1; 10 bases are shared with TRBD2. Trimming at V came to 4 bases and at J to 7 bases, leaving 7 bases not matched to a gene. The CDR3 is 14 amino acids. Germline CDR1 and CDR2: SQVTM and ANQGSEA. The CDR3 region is CSVGTSGIKNEQFF. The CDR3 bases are TGCAGCGTTGGCACTAGCGGGATTAAAAATGAGCAGTTCTTC.

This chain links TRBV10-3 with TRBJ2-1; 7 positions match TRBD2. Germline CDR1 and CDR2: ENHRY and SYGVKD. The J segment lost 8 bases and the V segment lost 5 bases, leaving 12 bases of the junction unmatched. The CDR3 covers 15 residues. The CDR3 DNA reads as TGTGCCATCAGTCCCGGGACTATCGGGAGGTATGAGCAGTTCTTC. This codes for CAISPGTIGRYEQFF.

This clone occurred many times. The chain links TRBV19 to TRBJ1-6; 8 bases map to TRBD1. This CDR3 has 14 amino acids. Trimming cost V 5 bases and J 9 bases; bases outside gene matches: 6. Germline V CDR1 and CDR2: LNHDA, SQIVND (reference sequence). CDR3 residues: CASSWRQGTSPLHF. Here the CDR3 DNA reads TGTGCCAGTAGTTGGCGACAGGGGACTTCACCCCTCCACTTT.

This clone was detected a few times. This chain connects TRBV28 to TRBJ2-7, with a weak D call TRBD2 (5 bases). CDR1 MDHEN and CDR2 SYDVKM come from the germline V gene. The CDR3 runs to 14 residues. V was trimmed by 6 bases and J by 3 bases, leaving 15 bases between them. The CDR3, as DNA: TGTGCCAGCAGGCCTACGGGGTCCGGCTACGAGCAGTACTTC. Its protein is CASRPTGSGYEQYF.

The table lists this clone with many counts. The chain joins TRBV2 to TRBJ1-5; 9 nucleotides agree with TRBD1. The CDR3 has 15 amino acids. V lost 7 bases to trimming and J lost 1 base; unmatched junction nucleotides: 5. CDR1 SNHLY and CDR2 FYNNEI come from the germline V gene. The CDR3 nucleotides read TGTGCCAGCACCCCGGACAGGGGAAGCAATCAGCCCCAGCATTTT. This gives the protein CASTPDRGSNQPQHF.

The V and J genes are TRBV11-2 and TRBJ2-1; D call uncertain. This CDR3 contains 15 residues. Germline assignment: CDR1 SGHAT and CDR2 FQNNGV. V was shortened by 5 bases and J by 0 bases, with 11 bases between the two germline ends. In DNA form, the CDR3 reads TGTGCCAGCAGCCCATACGGATCCTCCTACAATGAGCAGTTCTTC. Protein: CASSPYGSSYNEQFF.

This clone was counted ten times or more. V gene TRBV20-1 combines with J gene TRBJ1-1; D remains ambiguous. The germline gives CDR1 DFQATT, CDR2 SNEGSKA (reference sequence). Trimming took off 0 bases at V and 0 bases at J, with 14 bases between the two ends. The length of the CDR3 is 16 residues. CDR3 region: CSARDRNRGLNTEAFF. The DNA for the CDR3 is TGCAGTGCTAGAGACCGGAATCGAGGATTGAACACTGAAGCTTTCTTT.

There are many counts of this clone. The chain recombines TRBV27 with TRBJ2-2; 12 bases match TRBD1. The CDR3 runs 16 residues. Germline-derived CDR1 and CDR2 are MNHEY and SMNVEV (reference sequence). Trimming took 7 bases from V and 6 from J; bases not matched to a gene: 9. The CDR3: CASINLGQGAAGELFF. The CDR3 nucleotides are TGTGCCAGCATCAACCTGGGACAGGGGGCAGCCGGGGAGCTGTTTTTT.